The 32 T cell receptor beta chains below were found in one sample sequenced in a study of T cell responses to AZD1222 COVID-19 vaccine. The table came from immunoSEQ multiplex PCR; TCRdb's copy has only in-frame clones and leaves some out. This table has about 90,000 clones, around nine tenths appearing once. Sequencing used peripheral blood, obtained on day 0 of MenACWY control vaccination. These receptors originate from an adult in good health.

V and J are TRBV18 and TRBJ2-3; the D call may be TRBD1 or TRBD2 (5 bases each). Trimming took 4 bases from V and 3 from J, leaving 17 bases between them. From germline, CDR1 is KGHSH and CDR2 LQKENI. This CDR3 has 16 residues. CDR3 in DNA: TGTGCCAGCTCACGAGGGGCTAGCTGGGGGACAGATACGCAGTATTTT. It codes for CASSRGASWGTDTQYF.

This clone was recorded a few times. This chain uses TRBV2 with TRBJ1-5; D perhaps matches TRBD1 (5 bases). This CDR3 is 14 amino acids long. The germline V gene encodes CDR1 SNHLY and CDR2 FYNNEI. Trimming pared 4 bases from V and 3 bases from J, leaving 10 bases between. The CDR3 bases are TGTGCCAGCAGTGTCGAACAGGTCAATCAGCCCCAGCATTTT. Protein: CASSVEQVNQPQHF.

The CDR3 sequence is CASNPGREPLDTQYF. Written as DNA, the CDR3 is TGTGCCAGCAACCCTGGGCGGGAACCCTTGGATACGCAGTATTTT. The chain has TRBV9 and TRBJ2-3; D is possibly TRBD2 (6 bases). CDR1 is SGDLS and CDR2 is YYNGEE in the germline V gene. CDR3 length equals 15 residues. With 6 bases removed from V and 6 bases from J, the gap between germline ends came to 20 bases. The full variable domain, rest sourced from reference TRBV9 and TRBJ2-3, is DSGVTQTPKHLITATGQRVTLRCSPRSGDLSVYWYQQSLDQGLQFLIQYYNGEERAKGNILERFSAQQFPDLHSELNLSSLELGDSALYFCASNPGREPLDTQYFGPGTRLTVL.

The chain employs TRBV11-2 and TRBJ1-3, with a weak D call TRBD1 (6 bases). Looked up from germline, CDR1 is SGHAT and CDR2 is FQNNGV. V was trimmed by 6 bases and J by 0 bases, leaving 12 bases between them. The CDR3 length is 15 residues. The CDR3 DNA reads as TGTGCCAGCAGTAGGGGGGCCAGCTCTGGAAACACCATATATTTT. Residues: CASSRGASSGNTIYF.

The CDR3: CASSPGQLNQPQHF. The CDR3 DNA sequence: TGCGCCAGCAGCCCTGGACAGCTTAATCAGCCCCAGCATTTT. V is TRBV5-1 and J is TRBJ1-5; D is possibly TRBD1 (6 bases). The CDR3 runs to 14 residues. Looked up from germline, CDR1 is SGHRS and CDR2 is YFSETQ. V gave up 4 bases and J gave up 4 bases, with 12 bases separating them.

This clone was found once. This chain uses TRBV10-3 with TRBJ2-7; TRBD2 agrees at 10 bases. The CDR3 runs 18 residues. From germline, CDR1 is ENHRY and CDR2 SYGVKD. V lost 0 bases to trimming and J lost 2 bases; unmatched junction nucleotides: 10. The CDR3 nucleotides read TGTGCCATCAGTGAGTCTAGACTAGCGGGTGGCCCCACCTACGAGCAGTACTTC. Protein: CAISESRLAGGPTYEQYF.

This sequence joins TRBV7-3 and TRBJ1-6; D ambiguous. The CDR3 totals 14 residues. From germline, CDR1 is SGHTA and CDR2 FQGTGA. V was pared by 1 base and J by 4 bases, with 5 bases between. This CDR3 reads CASSLSSYNSPLHF. The CDR3 DNA follows: TGTGCCAGCAGCTTAAGTAGTTATAATTCACCCCTCCACTTT.

This chain joins TRBV28 and TRBJ2-5; 11 nucleotides match TRBD2. V was pared by 5 bases and J by 3 bases, with 5 bases of the junction left unmatched. The CDR3 length is 15 residues. Per the germline V gene, CDR1 is MDHEN and CDR2 is SYDVKM. The chain's CDR3 is CASSTGLAGEETQYF. The CDR3 DNA reads as TGTGCCAGCAGTACCGGACTAGCGGGTGAAGAGACCCAGTACTTC.

CDR3 sequence: CASSQVTGGLETQYF. The CDR3 DNA is TGCGCCAGCAGCCAGGTGACAGGGGGCTTGGAGACCCAGTACTTC. The rearrangement links TRBV4-1 to TRBJ2-5; 10 nucleotides match TRBD1. Germline CDR1 and CDR2: MGHRA and YSYEKL. The CDR3 covers 15 residues. The V segment lost 3 bases and the J segment 5 bases; nucleotides outside the gene matches: 6.

The chain recombines TRBV6-2 or TRBV6-3 with TRBJ1-6; no definite D call. V was trimmed by 0 bases and J by 7 bases, leaving 13 bases between them. Germline V gene sequence: CDR1 MNHEY, CDR2 SVGEGT. CDR3 length: 16 residues. The DNA for the CDR3 is TGTGCCAGCAGTTACTCGAGGACCCCGGGGAATTCACCCCTCCACTTT. Translating it yields CASSYSRTPGNSPLHF.

This clone appeared a single time. This rearrangement joins TRBV28 to TRBJ1-6, with D possibly being TRBD1 (5 bases). The CDR3 totals 12 residues. Germline-derived CDR1 and CDR2 are MDHEN and SYDVKM. V gave up 6 bases and J gave up 8 bases, with 8 bases separating them. The CDR3 spells CASRKQDSPLHF. CDR3 in DNA: TGTGCCAGCAGGAAACAGGATTCACCCCTCCACTTT.

The gene calls are TRBV27 and TRBJ1-6; D possibly corresponds to TRBD1 (5 bases). V lost 2 bases, J lost 0 bases, and 11 bases lay in between. This CDR3 is 17 amino acids long. Germline V lookup: CDR1 MNHEY, CDR2 SMNVEV (reference sequence). For the CDR3, the DNA is TGTGCCAGCAGTTTAAAGGCAGGGAGCTCCTATAATTCACCCCTCCACTTT. It translates to CASSLKAGSSYNSPLHF.

A word on this clone: Within the sample, other DNA sequences also encode this same CDR3. This CDR3 is CATSEGYEQYF. CDR3 DNA: TGTGCCACCAGTGAGGGGTACGAGCAGTACTTC. The chain carries TRBV24-1 and TRBJ2-7, with D uncertain. There are 11 residues in the CDR3. The germline CDR1 and CDR2 sequences are KGHDR and SFDVKD. V was shortened by 4 bases and J by 4 bases, with 4 bases between the two germline ends.

The V gene is TRBV18, the J gene TRBJ2-3; the D is unclear. The ends were cut back, 3 bases at V and 5 bases at J, with 18 bases in the middle. The CDR3 sequence is 16 residues long. Per germline, CDR1 KGHSH and CDR2 LQKENI. The CDR3 region has the DNA TGTGCCAGCTCACCCCGACCTCCGCCCGGTGTAGATACGCAGTATTTT. Translation: CASSPRPPPGVDTQYF.

This clone occurred once. The chain has TRBV3-1 (or the pseudogene TRBV3-2) and TRBJ2-7; possibly TRBD2 for D (5 bases). The V and J ends lost 4 bases and 2 bases respectively, with 12 bases between them. CDR1 is LGHDT and CDR2 is YNNKEL in the germline V gene (reference sequence). CDR3 length: 14 amino acids. The CDR3 sequence is CASSPRTGTYEQYF. The DNA for the CDR3 is TGTGCCAGCAGCCCCCGGACGGGAACCTACGAGCAGTACTTC.

The chain is built from TRBV6-5 and TRBJ2-7; 11 bases match TRBD1. Per the germline V gene, CDR1 is MNHEY and CDR2 is SVGAGI. The CDR3 spans 14 residues. V lost 5 bases to trimming and J lost 6 bases; unmatched junction nucleotides: 6. In nucleotides, the CDR3 is TGTGCCAGCAGTCCCGGGACAGGGGGAGTCGAGCAGTACTTC. Its translation is CASSPGTGGVEQYF.

Only one count was recorded for this clone. The rearrangement links TRBV7-3 to TRBJ2-1, with D perhaps given as TRBD1 or TRBD2 (6 bases each). CDR3 length equals 12 residues. The germline V gene has CDR1 SGHTA and CDR2 FQGTGA. Deletions cut 5 bases from V and 10 bases from J, with 12 bases between. The CDR3 sequence is CASSERGREQFF. CDR3 in DNA: TGTGCCAGCAGCGAAAGGGGGAGGGAGCAGTTCTTC.

The J gene is TRBJ1-4, the V gene TRBV5-4; no clear D gene. The length of the CDR3 is 15 residues. V shed 0 bases and J shed 3 bases, with 9 bases lying between them. Per germline, CDR1 SGHNT and CDR2 YYREEE (reference sequence). CDR3 nucleotide sequence: TGTGCCAGCAGCTTGGATAGGACCTCTAATGAAAAACTGTTTTTT. Its translation is CASSLDRTSNEKLFF.

The rearrangement joins TRBV7-9 to TRBJ1-1; tentatively, D is TRBD1 (5 bases). V lost 1 base, J lost 1 base, and 7 bases lay in between. This CDR3 is built from 14 residues. Germline V lookup: CDR1 SEHNR, CDR2 FQNEAQ (reference sequence). The CDR3 region has the DNA TGTGCCAGCAGCTTAGGGGGGAAGAACACTGAAGCTTTCTTT. Encoded protein: CASSLGGKNTEAFF.

The rearrangement uses TRBV19 and TRBJ2-5; 10 bases are shared with TRBD1. Looked up from germline, CDR1 is LNHDA and CDR2 is SQIVND (reference sequence). This CDR3 has 13 amino acids. After removal of 6 bases from V and 7 bases from J, the junction contained 5 bases not matched to a gene. The CDR3 protein is CASSTTGGGTQYF. DNA for the CDR3: TGTGCCAGTAGCACGACAGGGGGCGGGACCCAGTACTTC. Variable domain in full (rest from reference TRBV19 and TRBJ2-5): DGGITQSPKYLFRKEGQNVTLSCEQNLNHDAMYWYRQDPGQGLRLIYYSQIVNDFQKGDIAEGYSVSREKKESFPLTVTSAQKNPTAFYLCASSTTGGGTQYFGPGTRLLVL.

The chain combines TRBV20-1 with TRBJ2-1; 9 bases agree with TRBD2. V gave up 3 bases and J gave up 6 bases; unmatched junction bases: 6. Per the germline V gene, CDR1 is DFQATT and CDR2 is SNEGSKA (reference sequence). The CDR3 runs to 14 residues. The DNA of the CDR3 is TGCAGTGCTAGTCTAGCGGGAAGCCTCAATGAGCAGTTCTTC. This sequence encodes CSASLAGSLNEQFF.

The V call is TRBV18, the J call TRBJ2-4; 14 bases align to TRBD2. CDR3 length: 19 residues. With 5 bases clipped from V and 3 bases from J, the junction kept 12 bases outside the gene matches. Germline V gene sequence: CDR1 KGHSH, CDR2 LQKENI. DNA for the CDR3: TGTGCCAGCTCATCCACCCCCCCGACTAGCGGGGGGGTCAAAAACATTCAGTACTTC. It encodes CASSSTPPTSGGVKNIQYF. The whole variable domain, remainder taken from reference TRBV18 and TRBJ2-4, is NAGVMQNPRHLVRRRGQEARLRCSPMKGHSHVYWYRQLPEEGLKFMVYLQKENIIDESGMPKERFSAEFPKEGPSILRIQQVVRGDSAAYFCASSSTPPTSGGVKNIQYFGAGTRLSVL.

The gene calls are TRBV28 and TRBJ2-7; D remains ambiguous. Trimming took 4 bases from V and 9 from J, leaving 10 bases between them. Germline values: CDR1 MDHEN, CDR2 SYDVKM. There are 11 residues in the CDR3. For the CDR3, the DNA is TGTGCCAGCAGTTCGACATTTGGGCAGTACTTC. Residues: CASSSTFGQYF.

J is TRBJ1-5 and V is TRBV27, with TRBD1 as a possible D gene (5 bases). The CDR3 has 15 amino acids. Germline V CDR1 and CDR2: MNHEY, SMNVEV (reference sequence). The V gene lost 4 bases and the J gene lost 6 bases, with 16 bases spanning the gap. The CDR3 loop is CASSSRDLAAQPQHF. The CDR3 DNA sequence: TGTGCCAGCAGTTCGAGGGACCTGGCCGCTCAGCCCCAGCATTTT.

This chain connects TRBV18 to TRBJ2-3; no definite D call. Per germline, CDR1 KGHSH and CDR2 LQKENI. This CDR3 contains 15 residues. Trimming removed 7 bases at V and 0 bases at J, with 14 bases between. CDR3: CASFEGVTSTDTQYF. CDR3 DNA: TGTGCCAGCTTTGAAGGAGTGACTAGCACAGATACGCAGTATTTT.

The V call is TRBV28, the J call TRBJ1-4; TRBD1 agrees at 7 bases. CDR3 length: 16 amino acids. CDR1 and CDR2 from the germline V gene are MDHEN and SYDVKM. Unmatched junction bases numbered 4, after V lost 2 bases and J lost 1 base. Written as DNA, the CDR3 is TGTGCCAGCAGTTTACCGACAGGGCGAACTAATGAAAAACTGTTTTTT. It translates to CASSLPTGRTNEKLFF.

V is TRBV9 and J is TRBJ2-7, with D possibly being TRBD1 (5 bases). The germline V gene encodes CDR1 SGDLS and CDR2 YYNGEE. This CDR3 region has 15 residues. V gave up 0 bases and J gave up 0 bases, with 10 bases separating them. CDR3 sequence reads: CASSVDDSSSYEQYF. For the CDR3, the DNA is TGTGCCAGCAGCGTAGACGACAGTAGCTCCTACGAGCAGTACTTC.

This sequence joins TRBV12-5 and TRBJ2-3; D remains unclear. CDR1 LGHNT and CDR2 FRNRAP come from the germline V gene. Trimming removed 2 bases from V and 0 bases from J, with 3 bases in between. The CDR3 consists of 13 residues. CDR3 DNA: TGTGCTAGTGGTTTGTGGAGCACAGATACGCAGTATTTT. Protein sequence: CASGLWSTDTQYF.

The chain uses TRBV19 and TRBJ1-5; 7 bases map to TRBD1. In germline, CDR1 is LNHDA, CDR2 SQIVND (reference sequence). The trim removed 6 bases at V and 2 bases at J, leaving 7 bases unmatched. This CDR3 is built from 15 residues. Here the CDR3 reads CASRVDRSGNQPQHF. As DNA, the CDR3 is TGTGCCAGTAGGGTGGACAGGAGTGGCAATCAGCCCCAGCATTTT.

The chain joins TRBV4-3 to TRBJ2-7; 8 nucleotides line up with TRBD1. The trim removed 4 bases at V and 2 bases at J, leaving 13 bases unmatched. Germline V gene sequence: CDR1 LGHNA, CDR2 YSLEER. The CDR3 has 17 residues. CDR3 protein: CASSPDRGSRGTYEQYF. In nucleotides, the CDR3 is TGCGCCAGCAGCCCAGACAGGGGATCAAGGGGAACCTACGAGCAGTACTTC.

The chain links TRBV7-2 to TRBJ1-1; D not certain. V gave up 5 bases and J gave up 0 bases, with 10 bases separating them. Looked up from germline, CDR1 is SGHTA and CDR2 is FQGNSA. The CDR3 is 14 amino acids. CDR3 residues: CASSSRGMNTEAFF. As DNA, the CDR3 is TGTGCCAGCAGCAGCAGAGGCATGAACACTGAAGCTTTCTTT.

The genes are TRBV3-1 (or the pseudogene TRBV3-2) and TRBJ1-4; D ambiguous. CDR3 length equals 16 residues. V was trimmed by 0 bases and J by 3 bases, leaving 11 bases between them. The germline gives CDR1 LGHDT, CDR2 YNNKEL (reference sequence). The CDR3 loop is CASSQDLSVANEKLFF. Here the CDR3 DNA reads TGTGCCAGCAGCCAAGATCTGTCAGTGGCTAATGAAAAACTGTTTTTT.